This T cell receptor (beta chain) was captured by sequencing in a study of cytomegalovirus exposure and HLA in healthy donors. Study-level findings and limits: Follow-up analysis found HLA locus-dependent TCR association rates, highest for DRB1 and lowest for HLA-C. Earlier findings revealed that most TCR beta V segments proved productive either about 90% or about 30% of the time.

It was with 60 Vbeta and 13 Jbeta primers that the PCR ran. The protocol was immunoSEQ multiplex PCR, while the TCRdb copy is restricted to in-frame clones and leaves out a portion. The sample comprises under 150,000 clones, around 81% of which are singletons, and about 2.8% rests with the top ten. This clone showed up just a few times. The antigen is undetermined. Sequenced material: PBMCs. The source of this sequence is a male donor in good health and CMV-seronegative.

The DNA for the CDR3 is TGTGCCAGCAGTGATGGGCGGGACACCGGGGAGCTGTTTTTT. It translates to CASSDGRDTGELFF. The chain links TRBV6-1 to TRBJ2-2; TRBD2 is a possible D gene (5 bases). With 3 bases removed from V and 3 bases from J, the gap between germline ends came to 8 bases. Germline-derived CDR1 and CDR2 are MNHNS and SASEGT. The CDR3 consists of 14 residues.